This T cell receptor (beta chain) is drawn from a study of shared T cell receptors in the human thymus. Germline CDR1 MNHEY, CDR2 SVGAGI. The CDR3 is made up of 15 amino acids. After removal of 6 bases from V and 5 bases from J, the junction contained 11 bases not matched to a gene. The protocol was immunoSEQ multiplex PCR, while the TCRdb copy is restricted to in-frame clones and leaves out a portion. Of 720,000 or so clones listed, 80% to 90% are singletons. The data also belong to a second study, concerning human thymus T cells. That investigation notes: All donors were healthy Finnish infants who were undergoing corrective surgery to treat congenital heart defects. Thymus tissue was removed during corrective cardiac surgery. Use of V and J genes seemed skewed within the thymic and blood repertoires. Related research reported highly overlapping thymic repertoires among unrelated individuals.

The chain carries TRBV6-5 and TRBJ2-7; 9 bases are shared with TRBD1. This TCR was recovered from a girl less than two years old with a congenital heart defect. Specimen: thymocytes. CDR3 loop: CASSLGTGKRDEQYF. The CDR3 coding sequence is TGTGCCAGCAGCCTCGGGACAGGGAAAAGGGACGAGCAGTACTTC.